The clone carrying this T cell receptor (beta chain) was seen only a few times. Next came a second PCR, run for roughly 6 to 11 cycles, which used a sample-barcoded 5' primer along with a J-beta primer mix. TCRdb processed the 5' RACE reads anew with MiXCR; each CDR3 protein has one entry. The sample lists about 680,000 distinct CDR3 sequences, roughly 50% occurring once. This specimen comes from a study of blood T cells in healthy people across ages. V was pared by 5 bases and J by 3 bases, with 22 bases between. Looked up from germline, CDR1 is MNHEY and CDR2 is SVGEGT. CDR3 length: 17 residues. The TCR comes from a woman aged 60-70 years in good health. The sequencing input was blood. The chain joins TRBV6-2 or TRBV6-3 to TRBJ1-1; possibly TRBD1 for D (6 bases). CDR3 residues: CASSKPPRGAVDTEAFF. As DNA, the CDR3 is TGTGCCAGCAGTAAACCCCCCAGGGGCGCGGTGGACACTGAAGCTTTCTTT.